This T cell receptor (beta chain) is from a study of cytomegalovirus exposure and HLA in healthy donors. Study-wide context: In a later analysis, it was reported that the 110 or so validation repertoires had been produced on the same platform as the roughly 700 repertoires belonging to the first cohort. Findings and limits, study-wide: Investigators reported 150 to 200 TCR beta chains as tied to cytomegalovirus.

To note about this clone: Its antigen is currently unknown.

Only in-frame clones appear in the TCRdb table, and some are missing; sequencing was by immunoSEQ multiplex PCR. The table includes roughly 56,000 clones, roughly nine tenths detected once. Trimming removed 6 bases from V and 7 bases from J, with 22 bases in between. The CDR3 length is 16 residues. Germline V gene data show CDR1 as MDHEN and CDR2 as SYDVKM. This TCR derives from a woman aged 18-29 years in good health and CMV-seronegative. The chain has TRBV28 and TRBJ1-5, with D possibly TRBD1 on 6 matching bases. The specimen sequenced was PBMCs. CDR3 in amino acids: CASSLGTSGDRQPQHF. The DNA of the CDR3 is TGTGCCAGCAGCCTAGGAACATCAGGGGATCGACAGCCCCAGCATTTT.